This TCR beta chain was sequenced for a study of metastatic and nonmetastatic thyroid tumors. No patient received treatment before thyroid surgery. The germline CDR1 and CDR2 sequences are LGHDT and YNNKEL (reference sequence). V was pared by 5 bases and J by 5 bases, with 18 bases between. The CDR3 totals 15 residues. TCRdb re-called clones via MiXCR from the PCR reads. The table has about 28,000 clones, roughly 16% seen once. This clone was counted ten times or more. The rearrangement links TRBV3-1 to TRBJ2-5; D unresolved. The specimen sequenced was blood. The source of this sequence is a female donor with papillary thyroid cancer or a benign thyroid nodule (not recorded which). Some clones in this sample may be carry-over from other donors' samples. CDR3 in amino acids: CASSKRQAGLETQYF. The DNA for the CDR3 is TGTGCCAGCAGCAAAAGGCAAGCTGGGCTGGAGACCCAGTACTTC.